The source of this T cell receptor beta chain is a study of T-cell memory formation after mild COVID-19. This clonotype was seen a handful of times. TCRdb reprocessed the 5' RACE reads via MiXCR and lists one record per CDR3 protein. The sample lists some 260,000 distinct CDR3 sequences, 15% to 20% occurring once. The sequencing input was PBMCs or a T cell subset sorted from them (not recorded which). This TCR derives from a man aged 18-30 years who had mild COVID-19 (a few samples of this study predate the infection). Cell type and time point are not known.

The CDR3: CASSWARRETQYF. CDR3 DNA sequence: TGTGCCAGCAGCTGGGCCCGAAGGGAGACCCAGTACTTC. The rearrangement joins TRBV7-2 to TRBJ2-5; D unresolved. Germline V CDR1 and CDR2: SGHTA, FQGNSA. The CDR3 spans 13 residues. Trimming shortened V by 4 bases and J by 5 bases, and 11 bases separated the two germline ends. Full variable domain (remainder filled in from reference TRBV7-2 and TRBJ2-5): GAGVSQSPSNKVTEKGKDVELRCDPISGHTALYWYRQSLGQGLEFLIYFQGNSAPDKSGLPSDRFSAERTGGSVSTLTIQRTQQEDSAVYLCASSWARRETQYFGPGTRLLVL.